A selection of T cell receptor beta chains follows, all from one sample in a study of shared clonotypes between healthy human individuals. Measured with immunoSEQ multiplex PCR; TCRdb has only the in-frame clones, and not every one. The table shows some 1.4 million clones, with more than 95% occurring only once. Sequenced sample: naive CD4+ T cells sorted from blood. The receptors originated from a man younger than 40 in good health. Both conserved end residues are part of each CDR3. Each record gives: J gene, V gene, D gene, clone size, CDR3 DNA, CDR3 protein. A D gene is named only where the DNA matches it firmly. Clone size is given for some rows only: seen once, a few or many times, or a class if the clone is expanded.

j_call: TRBJ2-1
v_call: TRBV4-1
d_call: TRBD1
clone_size: .
cdr3_nt: TGCGCCAGCAGCCAAGCCGGGACAGGGTTGTGGGTTGAGCAGTTCTTC
cdr3_aa: CASSQAGTGLWVEQFF

j_call: TRBJ1-2
v_call: TRBV28
d_call: .
clone_size: .
cdr3_nt: TGTGCCAGCAGTTTTCTGTTGGGGGCGCTTGACTATGGCTACACCTTC
cdr3_aa: CASSFLLGALDYGYTF

j_call: TRBJ2-1
v_call: TRBV4-1
d_call: .
clone_size: .
cdr3_nt: TGCGCCAGCAGCCTCCAAAGCCCAGGAGGGGAGCAGTTCTTC
cdr3_aa: CASSLQSPGGEQFF

j_call: TRBJ2-5
v_call: TRBV7-2
d_call: TRBD2
clone_size: .
cdr3_nt: TGTGCCAGCCGGACTAGCGGGAGGGCCCCAGAGACCCAGTACTTC
cdr3_aa: CASRTSGRAPETQYF

j_call: TRBJ1-5
v_call: TRBV30
d_call: .
clone_size: .
cdr3_nt: TGTGCCTGGAGTTCGGGTAGCAATCAGCCCCAGCATTTT
cdr3_aa: CAWSSGSNQPQHF

j_call: TRBJ2-3
v_call: TRBV19
d_call: TRBD2
clone_size: once
cdr3_nt: TGTGCCAGTAGCCGCCGGACTAGAATCACAGATACGCAGTATTTT
cdr3_aa: CASSRRTRITDTQYF

j_call: TRBJ2-1
v_call: TRBV19
d_call: TRBD1
clone_size: .
cdr3_nt: TGTGCCAGTAGTCCTCCTGCAGGGGGCTACAATGAGCAGTTCTTC
cdr3_aa: CASSPPAGGYNEQFF

j_call: TRBJ2-6
v_call: TRBV7-3
d_call: TRBD2
clone_size: .
cdr3_nt: TGTGCCAGCAGCTCCACTAGCGGGACCTCTGGGGCCAACGTCCTGACTTTC
cdr3_aa: CASSSTSGTSGANVLTF

j_call: TRBJ2-3
v_call: TRBV28
d_call: TRBD1
clone_size: .
cdr3_nt: TGTGCCAGCACTTTTAGGGGGCTCACAGATACGCAGTATTTT
cdr3_aa: CASTFRGLTDTQYF

j_call: TRBJ1-1
v_call: TRBV14
d_call: .
clone_size: .
cdr3_nt: TGTGCCAGCAGCCAAGATAGGTGGGGACTGCTAATGAACACTGAAGCTTTCTTT
cdr3_aa: CASSQDRWGLLMNTEAFF

j_call: TRBJ2-1
v_call: TRBV7-9
d_call: .
clone_size: .
cdr3_nt: TGTGCCAGCAGCCTAGGTAAAGTGGGGTCGCAGTTCTTC
cdr3_aa: CASSLGKVGSQFF

j_call: TRBJ2-1
v_call: TRBV7-9
d_call: .
clone_size: once
cdr3_nt: TGTGCCAGCAGCTTTGGCTACCAGGTCCTCTCCTACAATGAGCAGTTCTTC
cdr3_aa: CASSFGYQVLSYNEQFF